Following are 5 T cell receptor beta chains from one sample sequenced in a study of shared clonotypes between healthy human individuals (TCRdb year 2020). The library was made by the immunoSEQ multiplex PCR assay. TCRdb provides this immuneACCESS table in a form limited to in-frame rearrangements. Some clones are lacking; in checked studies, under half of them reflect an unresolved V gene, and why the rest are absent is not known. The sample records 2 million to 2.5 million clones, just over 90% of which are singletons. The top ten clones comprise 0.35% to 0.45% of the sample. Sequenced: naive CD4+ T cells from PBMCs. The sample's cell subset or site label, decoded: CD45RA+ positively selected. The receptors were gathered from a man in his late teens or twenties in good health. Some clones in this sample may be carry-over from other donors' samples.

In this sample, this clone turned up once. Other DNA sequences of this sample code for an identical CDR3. CDR3 DNA sequence: TGTGCCAGCAGTGAAAAAACAGCCCAAGAGACCCAGTACTTC. It yields the protein CASSEKTAQETQYF. The gene calls are TRBV2 and TRBJ2-5, with D hard to call. This CDR3 is 14 amino acids long. V was shortened by 2 bases and J by 1 base, with 8 bases between the two germline ends. Germline V lookup: CDR1 SNHLY, CDR2 FYNNEI.

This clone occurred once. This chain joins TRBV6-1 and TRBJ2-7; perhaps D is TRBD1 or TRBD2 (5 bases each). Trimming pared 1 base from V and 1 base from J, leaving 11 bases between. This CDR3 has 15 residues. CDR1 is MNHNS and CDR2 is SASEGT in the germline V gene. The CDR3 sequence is CASSEVGTVSYEQYF. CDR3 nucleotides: TGTGCCAGCAGTGAAGTTGGGACCGTTTCCTACGAGCAGTACTTC.

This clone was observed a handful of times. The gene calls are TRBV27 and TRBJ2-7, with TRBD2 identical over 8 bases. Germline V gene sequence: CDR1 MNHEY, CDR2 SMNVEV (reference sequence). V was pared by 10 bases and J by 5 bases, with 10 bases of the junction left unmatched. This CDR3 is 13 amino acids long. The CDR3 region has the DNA TGTGCCACAGACGGGAGGGCCGGTAACGAGCAGTACTTC. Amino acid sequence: CATDGRAGNEQYF.

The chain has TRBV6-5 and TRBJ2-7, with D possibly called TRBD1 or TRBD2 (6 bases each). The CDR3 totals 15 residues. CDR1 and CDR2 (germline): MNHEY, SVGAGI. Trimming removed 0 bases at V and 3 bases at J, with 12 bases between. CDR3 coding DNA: TGTGCCAGCAGTTACTCCGGGGGCTGGGACTACGAGCAGTACTTC. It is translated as CASSYSGGWDYEQYF.

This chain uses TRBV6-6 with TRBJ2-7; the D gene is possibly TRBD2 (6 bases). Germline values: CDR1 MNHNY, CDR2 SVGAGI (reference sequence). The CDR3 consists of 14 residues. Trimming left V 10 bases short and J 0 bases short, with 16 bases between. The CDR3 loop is CATYNSGSSYEQYF. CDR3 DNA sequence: TGTGCCACCTATAATAGCGGCAGCTCCTACGAGCAGTACTTC.